These 10 T cell receptor beta chains were sequenced from one sample in a study of tumor-infiltrating lymphocytes in primary liver carcinoma. Reverse transcription of about 500 ng total RNA with a constant-region primer produced TCR beta cDNA. Each TCR beta library was derived from three nested multiplex PCR rounds that employed slightly modified ARM-PCR. Two initial PCR rounds of around 9 cycles each paired TRBV1-TRBV30 forward primers with a C-beta reverse primer. Via MiXCR, TCRdb re-called the multiplex PCR reads, giving one row per CDR3 protein. The sample records about 54,000 distinct CDR3 sequences, about 73% being singletons. Extraction of RNA together with DNA used 20-30 mg of unsorted bulk tissue. Input material: liver tumor tissue from sampling region 2. Indicated subset: tumor region T2, inferior pole. The receptors shown here come from a man aged 35 to 55 with primary liver carcinoma and hepatitis B virus infection.

This clonotype is labeled medium-sized (0.01 to 0.1%). The rearrangement joins TRBV12-3 or TRBV12-4 to TRBJ2-1; D not resolved. Trimming cost V 5 bases and J 6 bases, with 8 bases left between them. The CDR3 is 12 residues long. CDR3 sequence (DNA): TGTGCCAGCAGTCCTTTGTTCAATGAGCAGTTCTTC. Its protein is CASSPLFNEQFF.

Turning to this clonotype: A much larger clonotype is one base distant, so this may be a read error. V usage is TRBV24-1 and J usage is TRBJ1-2; D gene uncertain. The CDR3 has 12 residues. Germline V gene data show CDR1 as KGHDR and CDR2 as SFDVKD. CDR3 in amino acids: CAASDPDQRYTF. The CDR3 bases are TGTGCCGCCAGTGACCCTGACCAGCGCTACACCTTC.

As concerns this clonotype: A much larger clone differs from this one at a single base, so this may be a read error. This chain uses TRBV21-1 with TRBJ2-2. TRBV21-1 is a recognized pseudogene. There are 17 residues in the CDR3. The CDR3 reads CASSKSPSAANTGELLF. CDR3 DNA sequence: TGTGCCAGCAGCAAATCCCCATCGGCAGCTAACACCGGGGAGCTGCTTTTT.

The chain links TRBV6-5 to TRBJ1-2; TRBD1 aligns across 9 bases. Per the germline V gene, CDR1 is MNHEY and CDR2 is SVGAGI. The CDR3 is 14 residues long. The trim removed 11 bases at V and 12 bases at J, leaving 19 bases unmatched. CDR3 in DNA: TGTGCCTTTTCGGACAGGGGAAAAAACTATGGTAACACCTTC. Protein: CAFSDRGKNYGNTF.

To note about this clonotype: A much larger clone lies one base from this, so it may be a read error. No conserved phenylalanine or tryptophan is present at the end of the CDR3, so a read error is the likely explanation. The chain combines TRBV4-1 with TRBJ2-5; 11 positions agree with TRBD2. J was trimmed by 4 bases and V by 1 base; bases with no gene match: 5. Germline V lookup: CDR1 MGHRA, CDR2 YSYEKL. The CDR3 is made up of 16 amino acids. The CDR3 DNA reads TGCGCCAGCAGCCAAGGGGTAGCGGGAGGGGGAGAGACCCAGTACCTC. Amino acid sequence: CASSQGVAGGGETQYL.

With regard to this clonotype: The junction departs from the called germline gene at one end, perhaps through a read error. The gene calls are TRBV6-1 and TRBJ2-6; tentatively, D is TRBD1 (6 bases). The CDR3 extends over 16 amino acids. Germline lookup yields CDR1 MNHNS and CDR2 SASEGT. The CDR3 spells CASTRTADTGANVLIF. The CDR3 coding sequence is TGTGCCAGTACCAGGACAGCGGACACTGGGGCCAACGTCCTGATTTTC.

As concerns this clonotype: The conserved closing phenylalanine or tryptophan is absent in this CDR3, likely reflecting a read error. The chain is built from TRBV6-1 and TRBJ2-1; D unresolved. V was shortened by 3 bases and J by 3 bases, with 6 bases between the two germline ends. The CDR3 loop spans 13 amino acids. Germline V gene sequence: CDR1 MNHNS, CDR2 SASEGT. CDR3 sequence: CASSEDIYNEQFL. For the CDR3, the DNA is TGTGCCAGCAGTGAGGATATCTACAATGAGCAGTTCCTC.

This clonotype has ten or more counts. The J gene is TRBJ2-5, the V gene TRBV2, with 8 bases matching TRBD2. CDR1 SNHLY and CDR2 FYNNEI come from the germline V gene. The J segment lost 5 bases and the V segment lost 5 bases, leaving 1 base of the junction unmatched. The CDR3 length is 12 residues. This chain's CDR3 is CASSRLAETQYF. CDR3 sequence (DNA): TGTGCCAGCAGTAGACTAGCGGAGACCCAGTACTTC.

With respect to this clonotype: Compared with germline, one end of the junction differs, possibly owing to a read error. The chain has TRBV11-2 and TRBJ2-7; 14 bases line up with TRBD2. The CDR3 is 18 residues long. Germline V gene lookup returns CDR1 SGHAT and CDR2 FQNNGV. The DNA of the CDR3 is TGCGCCAGCAGCTTATCCGTTGGACTAGCGGGAGGCGGGTACGATCAGTACTTC. Residues: CASSLSVGLAGGGYDQYF.

With respect to this clonotype: The germline gene is not matched at one end of the junction; a read error may be the cause. V usage is TRBV6-1 and J usage is TRBJ2-7; D is undetermined. This CDR3 is built from 13 residues. Germline V gives CDR1 MNHNS, CDR2 SASEGT. For the CDR3, the DNA is TGTGCCAACAGTGAATGGGCTCTCTACGAACAGTACTTC. Its translation is CANSEWALYEQYF.